A selection of T cell receptor beta chains follows, all from one sample in a study of cytomegalovirus exposure and HLA in healthy donors. Sequencing was performed with immunoSEQ multiplex PCR; in TCRdb, only in-frame clones are kept and a portion is missing. The table lists approximately 170,000 clones, 75% of them singletons. Sequenced input: PBMCs. These TCRs come from a male donor in good health and CMV-seronegative. The conserved cysteine and the conserved F or W are not part of the CDR3 here. For some rows the clone size is stated as once, few or many, or as a class when expanded; others skip it.

. TRBV5-1 ASSSGGAYNEQF
. TRBV6-5 ASRSTGSKNQPQH
. TRBV6-1 ASRRALQETQY
. TRBV11-2 ASRGTGGLWQETQY
few TRBV30 AWRRQASSYEQY
. TRBV7-9 SSSPSGSGSSYEQY
. TRBV2 ASTRTVNYGYT
. TRBV18 ASSPPERTYGYT
. TRBV11-1 ASSPGGGSNQPQH
. TRBV9 ASSVGLSENTEAF
. TRBV18 ASSFNRGDGTEAF
. TRBV6-5 ASSSALGEGY
. TRBV27 ASSSTGNTIY
few TRBV5-1 ASSPYTTGSGNTIY
. TRBV10-3 AISDGGRATPYSNQPQH
few TRBV5-4 ASRSMNTEAF
. TRBV2 ASSRDRVGDTEAF
. TRBV28 ASSPGLAGDLDTQY
. TRBV9 ASSVDNGASYEQY
few TRBV6-6 ASSLAGTGGKGEQY
. TRBV5-6 ASSSHRLAAQETQY
. TRBV5-1 ASSREPQGVYEQY
. TRBV7-6 ASSFTSSYNEQF